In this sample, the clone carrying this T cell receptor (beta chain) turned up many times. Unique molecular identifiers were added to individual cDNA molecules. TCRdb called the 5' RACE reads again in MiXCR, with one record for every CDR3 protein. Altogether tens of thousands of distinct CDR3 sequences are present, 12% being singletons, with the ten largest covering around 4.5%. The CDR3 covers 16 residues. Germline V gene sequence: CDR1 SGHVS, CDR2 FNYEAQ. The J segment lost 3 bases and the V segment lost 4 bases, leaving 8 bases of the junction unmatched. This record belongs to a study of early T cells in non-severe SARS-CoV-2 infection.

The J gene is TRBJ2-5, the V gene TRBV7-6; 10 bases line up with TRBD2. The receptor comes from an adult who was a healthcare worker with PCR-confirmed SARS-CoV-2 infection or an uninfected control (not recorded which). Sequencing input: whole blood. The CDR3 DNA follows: TGTGCCAGCAGCTCAACCGGGACTAGCGCTAAAGAGACCCAGTACTTC. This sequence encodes CASSSTGTSAKETQYF. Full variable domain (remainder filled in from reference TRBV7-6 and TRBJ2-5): GAGVSQSPRYKVTKRGQDVALRCDPISGHVSLYWYRQALGQGPEFLTYFNYEAQQDKSGLPNDRFSAERPEGSISTLTIQRTEQRDSAMYRCASSSTGTSAKETQYFGPGTRLLVL.